This T cell receptor beta chain was found in a study of OX40 agonist ivuxolimab in advanced cancers. As for the study in general: In this trial design, patients received ivuxolimab intravenously at 0.01 to 10 mg/kg every 2 weeks. Subjects had a mean age of about 60 years, with a range of roughly 20 to 80; less than 90% were male.

The CDR3 is made up of 15 amino acids. The protocol was immunoSEQ multiplex PCR, while the TCRdb copy is restricted to in-frame clones and leaves out a portion. Seen here are approximately 84,000 clones, 80% to 90% observed once, and the top ten hold 0.19%. The sequencing here drew on CD4+ or CD8+ T cells sorted from blood, taken in a trial of the OX40 agonist ivuxolimab. The J gene is TRBJ1-5, the V gene TRBV21-1. TRBV21-1 has pseudogene status. The receptor's source is an adult with an advanced solid tumor such as melanoma, head and neck, liver or kidney cancer. The chain's CDR3 is CASSKDENSNQPQHF. The CDR3 DNA sequence: TGTGCCAGCAGCAAAGACGAGAATAGCAATCAGCCCCAGCATTTT.